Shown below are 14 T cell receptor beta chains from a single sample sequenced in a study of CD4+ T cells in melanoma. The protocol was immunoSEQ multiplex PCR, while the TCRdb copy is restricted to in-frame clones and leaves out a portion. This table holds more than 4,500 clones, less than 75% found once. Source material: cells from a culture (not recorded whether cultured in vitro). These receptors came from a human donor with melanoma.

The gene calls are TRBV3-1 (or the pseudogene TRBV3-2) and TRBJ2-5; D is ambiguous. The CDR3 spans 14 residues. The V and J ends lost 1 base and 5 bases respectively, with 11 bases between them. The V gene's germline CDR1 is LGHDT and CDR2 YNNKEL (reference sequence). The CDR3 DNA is TGTGCCAGCAGCCAAGGCACCTCCCTGGAGACCCAGTACTTC. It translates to CASSQGTSLETQYF.

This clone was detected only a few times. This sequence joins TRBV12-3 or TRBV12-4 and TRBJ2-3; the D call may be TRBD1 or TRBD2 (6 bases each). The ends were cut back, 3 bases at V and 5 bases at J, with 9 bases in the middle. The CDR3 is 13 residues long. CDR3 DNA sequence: TGTGCCAGCAGTTTCGGGGGCCGAGATACGCAGTATTTT. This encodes CASSFGGRDTQYF.

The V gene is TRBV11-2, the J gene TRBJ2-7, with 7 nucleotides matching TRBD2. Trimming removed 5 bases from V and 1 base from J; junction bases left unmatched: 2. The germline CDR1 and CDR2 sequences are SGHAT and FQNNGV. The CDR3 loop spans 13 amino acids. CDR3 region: CASSLGGSYEQYF. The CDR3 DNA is TGTGCCAGCAGCCTGGGGGGGTCCTACGAGCAGTACTTC.

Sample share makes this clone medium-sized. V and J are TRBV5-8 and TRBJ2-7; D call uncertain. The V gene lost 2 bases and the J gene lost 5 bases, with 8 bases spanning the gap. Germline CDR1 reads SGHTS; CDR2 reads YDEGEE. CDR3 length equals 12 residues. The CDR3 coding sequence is TGTGCCAGCAGCTTACCTGGGAACGAGCAGTACTTC. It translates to CASSLPGNEQYF. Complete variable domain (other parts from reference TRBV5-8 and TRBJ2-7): EAGVTQSPTHLIKTRGQQATLRCSPISGHTSVYWYQQALGLGLQFLLWYDEGEERNRGNFPPRFSGRQFPNYSSELNVNALELEDSALYLCASSLPGNEQYFGPGTRLTVT.

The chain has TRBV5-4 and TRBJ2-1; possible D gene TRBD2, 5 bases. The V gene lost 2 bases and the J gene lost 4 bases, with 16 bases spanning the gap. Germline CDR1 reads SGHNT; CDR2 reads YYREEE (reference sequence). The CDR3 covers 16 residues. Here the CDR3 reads CASSLKSGWAYNEQFF. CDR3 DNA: TGTGCCAGCAGCTTAAAAAGCGGCTGGGCGTACAATGAGCAGTTCTTC.

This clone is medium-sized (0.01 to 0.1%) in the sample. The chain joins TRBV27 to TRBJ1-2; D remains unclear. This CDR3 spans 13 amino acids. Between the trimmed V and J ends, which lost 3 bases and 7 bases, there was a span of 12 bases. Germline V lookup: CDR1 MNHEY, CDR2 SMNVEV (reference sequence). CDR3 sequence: CASSFMGLGGYTF. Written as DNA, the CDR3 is TGTGCCAGCAGTTTTATGGGGTTAGGTGGCTACACCTTC.

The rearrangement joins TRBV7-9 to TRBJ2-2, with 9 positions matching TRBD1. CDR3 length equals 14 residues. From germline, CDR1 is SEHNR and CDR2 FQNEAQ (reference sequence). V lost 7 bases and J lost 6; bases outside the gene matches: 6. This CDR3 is CASNRDRDAGELFF. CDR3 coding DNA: TGTGCCAGCAACCGGGACAGGGACGCCGGGGAGCTGTTTTTT.

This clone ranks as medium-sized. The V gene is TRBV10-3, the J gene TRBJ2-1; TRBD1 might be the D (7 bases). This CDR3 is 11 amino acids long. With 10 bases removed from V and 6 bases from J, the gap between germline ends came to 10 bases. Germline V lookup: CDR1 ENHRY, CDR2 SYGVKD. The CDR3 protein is CATQGGNEQFF. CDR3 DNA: TGTGCCACCCAGGGGGGCAATGAGCAGTTCTTC.

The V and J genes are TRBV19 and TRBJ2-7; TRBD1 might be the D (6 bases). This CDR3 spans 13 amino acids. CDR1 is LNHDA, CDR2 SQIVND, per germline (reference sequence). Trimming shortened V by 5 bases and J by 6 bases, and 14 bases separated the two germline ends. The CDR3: CASSAGDAREQYF. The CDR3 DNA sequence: TGTGCCAGTAGTGCAGGGGATGCTCGCGAGCAGTACTTC.

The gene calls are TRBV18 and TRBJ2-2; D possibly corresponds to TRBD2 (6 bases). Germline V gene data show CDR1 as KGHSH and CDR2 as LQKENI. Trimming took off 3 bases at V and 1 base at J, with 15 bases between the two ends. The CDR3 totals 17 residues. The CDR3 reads CASSPILGGGNTGELFF. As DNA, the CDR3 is TGTGCCAGCTCACCGATCCTGGGAGGCGGGAACACCGGGGAGCTGTTTTTT.

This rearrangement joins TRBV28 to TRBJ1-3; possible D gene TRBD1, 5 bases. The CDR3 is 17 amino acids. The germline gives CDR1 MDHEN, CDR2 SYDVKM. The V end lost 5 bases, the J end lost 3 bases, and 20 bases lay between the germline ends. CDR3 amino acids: CASSPPLRGDFGNTIYF. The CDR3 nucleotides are TGTGCCAGCAGTCCCCCTTTGAGGGGTGACTTTGGAAACACCATATATTTT.

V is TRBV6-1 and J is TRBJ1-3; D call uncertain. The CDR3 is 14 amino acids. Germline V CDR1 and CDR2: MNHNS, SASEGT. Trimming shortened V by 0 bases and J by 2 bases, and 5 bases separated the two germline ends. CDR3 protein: CASSEARPGNTIYF. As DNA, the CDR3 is TGTGCCAGCAGTGAAGCTAGGCCTGGAAACACCATATATTTT.

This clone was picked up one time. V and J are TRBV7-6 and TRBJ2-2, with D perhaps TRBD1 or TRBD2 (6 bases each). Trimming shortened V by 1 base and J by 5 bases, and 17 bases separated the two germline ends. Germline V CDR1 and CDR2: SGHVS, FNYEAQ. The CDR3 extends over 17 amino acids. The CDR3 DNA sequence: TGTGCCAGCAGCTTAGTAGTGGGGGGCGCAGGTACCGGGGAGCTGTTTTTT. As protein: CASSLVVGGAGTGELFF.

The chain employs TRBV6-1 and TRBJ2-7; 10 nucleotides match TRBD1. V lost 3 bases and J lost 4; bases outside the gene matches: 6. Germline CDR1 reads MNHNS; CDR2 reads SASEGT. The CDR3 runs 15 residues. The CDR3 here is CASSEGTGESYEQYF. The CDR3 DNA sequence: TGTGCCAGCAGTGAGGGGACAGGGGAATCTTACGAGCAGTACTTC.